This record looks at one TCR beta chain sequence and its context. Its antigen remains unknown. The data belong to a study of beta chain features in type 1 diabetes. This CDR3 comprises 15 residues. In germline, CDR1 is GTSNPN, CDR2 SVGIG (reference sequence). The germline V and J ends were trimmed by 3 bases and 4 bases, with 17 bases remaining between them. Expressed TCRB transcripts got sequenced, as all isolated RNA was reverse transcribed. Profiled with immunoSEQ multiplex PCR; TCRdb holds only in-frame clones, not every one. Here the sample spans 55,000 to 85,000 clones, approximately 50% being singletons. Sampling consisted of one heparinised blood draw per donor, averaging approximately 120 mL. Study-wide results and limits: Researchers report that Type 1 diabetes patients had moderately but significantly shorter TCRB CDR3s across all four CD4+ subsets. PCR could preferentially amplify shorter templates, alike in patients and controls.

The receptor was derived from a man aged 25-45 years with type 1 diabetes. Sequencing input: central memory CD4+ T cells from blood. The chain combines TRBV30 with TRBJ2-3; D is perhaps TRBD2 (6 bases). CDR3 in DNA: TGTGCCTGGAGCTCGGGAGTGCAGGGTTCAGATACGCAGTATTTT. Translating gives CAWSSGVQGSDTQYF.